The present T cell receptor (beta chain) was sequenced within a study of T-cell reconstitution after alpha-beta-depleted transplantation in children. Unmatched junction bases numbered 11, after V lost 6 bases and J lost 7 bases. The V gene's germline CDR1 is SNHLY and CDR2 FYNNEI. The CDR3 consists of 15 residues. This clonotype appeared many times. Preparation of the TCRbeta library involved a method that used unique molecular identifiers. A single record per CDR3 protein comes from TCRdb applying MiXCR to the PCR reads. The repertoire consists of some 70,000 distinct CDR3 sequences, with 4.9% occurring once and the leading ten covering 18%.

The receptor comes from a boy under two years old who had a stem cell transplant for acute myeloid leukemia, so the T cells may come from the graft donor. V is TRBV2 and J is TRBJ2-2; TRBD1 matches at 7 bases. The sequences come from PBMCs, mostly from graft donor cells, collected 180 days after TCRalphabeta/CD19-depleted stem cell transplant. The CDR3 sequence: CASRGQGVEIGELFF. The CDR3 DNA is TGTGCCAGCAGAGGCCAGGGGGTTGAAATCGGGGAGCTGTTTTTT.